Detailed here is one T cell receptor beta chain. Antigen specificity is unknown. These data originate in a study of shared clonotypes between healthy human individuals. Study-wide findings and caveats: Estimated richness was generally greater in naive than memory subsets. Naive CD4 clonotypes were shared across several donors at approximately 5.3%. Investigators expected sequencing depth to affect clonotype sharing among donors.

Several immunoSEQ 96-well plates shared each subset's DNA, each plate a replicate. Only in-frame clones appear in the TCRdb table, and some are missing; sequencing was by immunoSEQ multiplex PCR. Of roughly 2.1 million clones listed, 93% are singletons. Naive-designated CD8 cells lacked CD45RO, were positively enriched for CCR7, and omitted terminally differentiated effector memory CD45RA+ cells. The TCR originated in a man between 18 and 35 years old in good health. Some clones in this sample may be carry-over from other donors' samples. What was sequenced was naive CD8+ T cells from PBMCs.

The CDR3 DNA is TGTGCCAGCAGCACCCATTCAGCGGGAGGGACCTACAATGAGCAGTTCTTC. Translation: CASSTHSAGGTYNEQFF. This chain joins TRBV2 and TRBJ2-1; 10 bases map to TRBD2. CDR3 size: 17 residues. CDR1 is SNHLY, CDR2 FYNNEI, per germline. V dropped 6 bases and J dropped 2; count of bases not matched to a gene: 10.